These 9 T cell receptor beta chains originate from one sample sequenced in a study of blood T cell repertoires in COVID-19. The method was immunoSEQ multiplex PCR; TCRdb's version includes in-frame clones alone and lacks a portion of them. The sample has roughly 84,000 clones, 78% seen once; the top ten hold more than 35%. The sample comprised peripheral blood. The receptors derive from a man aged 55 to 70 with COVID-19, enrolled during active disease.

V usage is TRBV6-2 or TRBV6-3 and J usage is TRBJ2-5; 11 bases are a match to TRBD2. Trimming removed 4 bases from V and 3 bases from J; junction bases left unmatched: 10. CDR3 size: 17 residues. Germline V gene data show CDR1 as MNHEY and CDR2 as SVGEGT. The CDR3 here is CASSSPQGLAVEETQYF. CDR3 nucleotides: TGTGCCAGCAGTTCTCCCCAGGGACTAGCGGTAGAAGAGACCCAGTACTTC.

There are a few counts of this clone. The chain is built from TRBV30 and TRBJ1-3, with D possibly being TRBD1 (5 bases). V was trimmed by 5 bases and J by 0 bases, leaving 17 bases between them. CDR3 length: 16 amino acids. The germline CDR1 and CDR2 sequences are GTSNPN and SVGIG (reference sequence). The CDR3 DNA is TGTGCCTGGGCCGGTTCAGGGTTCTACTCTGGAAACACCATATATTTT. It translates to CAWAGSGFYSGNTIYF.

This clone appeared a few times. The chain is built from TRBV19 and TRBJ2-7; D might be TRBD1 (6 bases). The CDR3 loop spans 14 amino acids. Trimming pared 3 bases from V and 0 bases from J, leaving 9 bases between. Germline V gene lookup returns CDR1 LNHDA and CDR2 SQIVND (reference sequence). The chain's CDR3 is CASSINRASYEQYF. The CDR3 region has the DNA TGTGCCAGTAGTATTAACAGGGCCTCCTACGAGCAGTACTTC.

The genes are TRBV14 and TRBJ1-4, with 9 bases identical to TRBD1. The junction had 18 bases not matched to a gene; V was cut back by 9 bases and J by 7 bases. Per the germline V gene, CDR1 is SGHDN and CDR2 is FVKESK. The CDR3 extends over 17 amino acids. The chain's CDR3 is CASQGAIWTGVCEKLFF. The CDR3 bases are TGTGCCAGTCAGGGGGCAATCTGGACAGGGGTTTGTGAAAAACTGTTTTTT. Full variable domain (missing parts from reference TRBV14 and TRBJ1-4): EAGVTQFPSHSVIEKGQTVTLRCDPISGHDNLYWYRRVMGKEIKFLLHFVKESKQDESGMPNNRFLAERTGGTYSTLKVQPAELEDSGVYFCASQGAIWTGVCEKLFFGSGTQLSVL.

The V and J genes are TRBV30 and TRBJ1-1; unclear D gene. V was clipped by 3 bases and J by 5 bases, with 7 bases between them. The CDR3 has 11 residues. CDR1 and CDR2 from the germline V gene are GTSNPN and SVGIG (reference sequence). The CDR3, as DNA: TGTGCCTGGAGGAGAGGGACTGAAGCTTTCTTT. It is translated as CAWRRGTEAFF.

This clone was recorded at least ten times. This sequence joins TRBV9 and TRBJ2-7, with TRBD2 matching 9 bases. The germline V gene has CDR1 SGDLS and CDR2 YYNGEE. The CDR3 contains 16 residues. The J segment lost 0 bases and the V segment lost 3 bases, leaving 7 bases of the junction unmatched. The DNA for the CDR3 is TGTGCCAGCAGCGGGGGACTAGCTGCCCTCTCCTACGAGCAGTACTTC. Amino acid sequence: CASSGGLAALSYEQYF.

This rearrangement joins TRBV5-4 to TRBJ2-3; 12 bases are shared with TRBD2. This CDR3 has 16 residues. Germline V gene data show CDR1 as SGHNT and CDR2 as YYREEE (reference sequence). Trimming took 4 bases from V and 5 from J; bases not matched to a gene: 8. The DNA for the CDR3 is TGTGCCAGCAGCCCGACTAGCGGGAGATTTGGAGATACGCAGTATTTT. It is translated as CASSPTSGRFGDTQYF.

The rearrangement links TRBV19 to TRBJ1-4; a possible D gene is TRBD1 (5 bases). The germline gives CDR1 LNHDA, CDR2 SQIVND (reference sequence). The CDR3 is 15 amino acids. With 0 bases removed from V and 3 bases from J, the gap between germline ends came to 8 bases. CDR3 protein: CASSIDRGANEKLFF. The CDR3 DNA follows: TGTGCCAGTAGTATAGATCGGGGGGCTAATGAAAAACTGTTTTTT.

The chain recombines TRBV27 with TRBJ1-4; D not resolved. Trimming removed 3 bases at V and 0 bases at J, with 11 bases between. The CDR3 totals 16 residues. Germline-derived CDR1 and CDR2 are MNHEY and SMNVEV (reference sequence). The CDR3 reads CASSLDSHPTNEKLFF. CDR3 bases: TGTGCCAGCAGTTTGGACTCCCACCCAACTAATGAAAAACTGTTTTTT.